The 3 T cell receptor beta chains presented below share a single source sample, sequenced in a study of blood T cell repertoires in COVID-19. Here immunoSEQ multiplex PCR was the method, and the copy in TCRdb shows in-frame clones only, minus some. The repertoire holds a few hundred thousand clones, with about 88% as singletons. The sequenced material came from PBMCs or T cells enriched from blood (not recorded which). The source of these receptors is a woman between 50 and 59 years old who had recovered from COVID-19.

This rearrangement joins TRBV27 to TRBJ1-2; 7 positions agree with TRBD1. The CDR3 sequence is 13 residues long. Per germline, CDR1 MNHEY and CDR2 SMNVEV (reference sequence). The junction had 9 bases not matched to a gene; V was cut back by 6 bases and J by 8 bases. CDR3 DNA: TGTGCCAGCAGCTACAGGGGAGGAGGGGGCTACACCTTC. Protein: CASSYRGGGGYTF.

J is TRBJ1-4 and V is TRBV3-1 (or the pseudogene TRBV3-2), with a possible D match to TRBD1 (5 bases). CDR1 and CDR2 (germline): LGHDT, YNNKEL (reference sequence). Trimming took off 0 bases at V and 6 bases at J, with 14 bases between the two ends. The CDR3 extends over 16 amino acids. CDR3 nucleotides: TGTGCCAGCAGCCAAGACCCTCAGGGATTCTATGAAAAACTGTTTTTT. It encodes CASSQDPQGFYEKLFF.

V is TRBV9 and J is TRBJ2-3; 7 positions agree with TRBD2. The ends lost 1 base at V and 6 bases at J; junction bases unmatched: 8. The CDR3 contains 15 residues. CDR1 is SGDLS and CDR2 is YYNGEE in the germline V gene. The CDR3 DNA is TGTGCCAGCAGCGTAAGAGGGAGGGCCACGGATACGCAGTATTTT. Translating gives CASSVRGRATDTQYF.